This T cell receptor (beta chain) was recorded in a study of T-cell reconstitution after alpha-beta-depleted transplantation in children. The CDR3 covers 14 residues. The V gene's germline CDR1 is MNHEY and CDR2 SMNVEV (reference sequence). The trim removed 6 bases at V and 7 bases at J, leaving 7 bases unmatched. At least ten counts were recorded for this clonotype. TCRbeta library construction was performed incorporating unique molecular identifiers. One entry per CDR3 protein, called by TCRdb with MiXCR from the PCR reads. Of about 900,000 distinct CDR3 sequences listed, about 29% are singletons. The chain couples TRBV27 to TRBJ2-2; 8 bases are a match to TRBD1. The source material was PBMCs, mostly from graft donor cells, sampled 360 days after TCRalphabeta/CD19-depleted stem cell transplant. This TCR was recovered from a boy under two years old who had a stem cell transplant for SCID, so the T cells may come from the graft donor. The CDR3 DNA reads as TGTGCCAGCAGGGGGGACAGGTTAATCGGGGAGCTGTTTTTT. Protein product: CASRGDRLIGELFF.